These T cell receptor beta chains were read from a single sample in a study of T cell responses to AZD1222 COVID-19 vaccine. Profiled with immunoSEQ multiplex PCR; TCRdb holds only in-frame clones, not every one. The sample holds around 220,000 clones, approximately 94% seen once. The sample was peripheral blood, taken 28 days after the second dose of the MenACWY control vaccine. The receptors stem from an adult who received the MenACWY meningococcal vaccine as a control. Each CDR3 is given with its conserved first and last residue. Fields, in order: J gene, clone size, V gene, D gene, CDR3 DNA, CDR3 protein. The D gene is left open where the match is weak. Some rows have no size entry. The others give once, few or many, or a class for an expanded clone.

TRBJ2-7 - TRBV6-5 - TGTGCCAGCAGTTACTGGATTGACAGGGAGGACGAGCAGTACTTC CASSYWIDREDEQYF
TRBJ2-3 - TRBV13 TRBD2 TGTGCCAGCAGCCCAGGACTAGCGGGGGCCCGCACAGATACGCAGTATTTT CASSPGLAGARTDTQYF
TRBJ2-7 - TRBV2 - TGTGCCAGCAGTAGCGGGCGGTTCTCCTACGAGCAGTACTTC CASSSGRFSYEQYF
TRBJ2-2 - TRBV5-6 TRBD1 TGTGCCAGCAGCCTCCCGGGACAGGGCAGACGGGAGCTGTTTTTT CASSLPGQGRRELFF
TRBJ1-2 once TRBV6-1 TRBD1 TGTGCCAGCAGTGAGAGGACAGGGGGTTACCTTTTGTATGGCTACACCTTC CASSERTGGYLLYGYTF
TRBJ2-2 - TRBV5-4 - TGTGCCAGCAGCTTGGATCCTGCCACCGGGGAGCTGTTTTTT CASSLDPATGELFF
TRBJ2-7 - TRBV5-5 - TGTGCCAGCAGCTTGATCAGGGGCGGGAACGAGCAGTACTTC CASSLIRGGNEQYF
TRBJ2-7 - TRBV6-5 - TGTGCCAGCAGTCTGACTCAGGGGATCTACGAGCAGTACTTC CASSLTQGIYEQYF
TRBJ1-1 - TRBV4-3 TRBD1 TGCGCCAGCAGCCGTACAGGGGTAGGAGTTAACACTGAAGCTTTCTTT CASSRTGVGVNTEAFF
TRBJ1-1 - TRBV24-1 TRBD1 TGTGCCACCAGTCGACAGGGAGGCACTGAAGCTTTCTTT CATSRQGGTEAFF
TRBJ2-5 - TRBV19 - TGTGCCAGTAGTATAGAGCGCGGACGGCCCCAAGAGACCCAGTACTTC CASSIERGRPQETQYF
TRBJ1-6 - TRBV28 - TGTGCCAGCAGTTCCCCCCCACAGGGATCCAGGTTTTCACCCCTCCACTTT CASSSPPQGSRFSPLHF